This T cell receptor beta chain was identified during a study of blood T cell repertoires in COVID-19 (TCRdb year 2020). About the full investigation: The collaborator samples originated in the United States, Italy and Spain and spanned the acute and convalescent phases of COVID-19. Subjects who had been exposed to COVID-19, were actively infected with it, or had recovered from it provided the deeply sampled blood TCRbeta repertoires that made up the dataset. The samples were drawn from the first 160 participants of the ongoing ImmuneRACE study and from over 950 subjects provided by 6 global collaborators. The repertoires were released in a freely available public database intended as a resource for research on the immune response to SARS-CoV-2. The prospective study material was composed of cDNA or gDNA derived from T cells, B-cell-depleted T cells, or PBMCs. The sample metadata nearly always contained a de-identified subject ID, COVID-19 status, age in years and sex. Where HLA class I and class II types were available, the types were taken from metadata supplied by the sample provider, not from assay-based typing.

TCRbeta CDR3 regions were amplified from genomic DNA by means of the immunoSEQ Assay, a bias-controlled multiplex PCR. Per the source publication's procedure: Within the assay, amplification of reference gene primers was used to estimate how many nucleated cells each sample contained. To quantify the absolute abundance of each unique TCRbeta CDR3 rearrangement, sequence reads were collapsed and filtered. For each sample, productive Simpson clonality was calculated by taking the square root of Simpson's diversity index across productive rearrangements. TCRdb's version of the immuneACCESS table is confined to in-frame rearrangements and falls short of the full clone set. An unresolved V gene accounts for under half of the shortfall where checked; the remainder is of unknown origin. From that table come the V and J calls and clone size; the DNA was used to work out D and trimming. Across this sample there are about 170,000 clones, with around nine tenths seen only once. The top ten clones comprise roughly 0.82% of the sample.

A note on this clone: What this receptor recognizes is not known. No clone much larger than this one lies a single base away; base qualities are absent.

Paper-wide results and their limitations: Clinical and demographic metadata were provided uncurated, with the amount varying by source and participant.

The CDR3, cysteine through phenylalanine, is 16 amino acids long. Here the CDR3 DNA is all that survives: 48 bases in frame from base 1. The CDR1 and CDR2 encoded by the germline V gene are LGHNA and YNFKEQ. Trimming takes 4 bases from V and 7 bases from J, and the germline ends sit 20 bases apart. Enrolling through a virtual design, the prospective study's participants ranged in age from roughly 18 to 95 years and lived across 20 to 30 United States geographic areas. In the prospective study, participants were assigned to cohorts based on the clinical history participants reported in a screening survey and a study questionnaire. ImmuneRACE Cohort 3 recovered participants were defined by two consecutive negative NP/OP PCR tests, healthcare professional clearance, or symptom resolution. Mobile phlebotomists in the prospective study collected whole blood, serum and a nasopharyngeal or oropharyngeal swab from every participant. Participants in the prospective study had the option to provide additional blood draws and questionnaires over a roughly 2-month period. Before DNA extraction, prospective study blood samples were shipped either frozen or at room temperature.

The specimen was PBMCs or T cells enriched from blood (not recorded which). The sequence was collected from a woman younger than 35 who had recovered from COVID-19. The rearranged segments are TRBV4-2 and TRBJ2-1, with a weak D call of TRBD2 (5 bases match). The CDR3 in this case is CASSPRVAYYLNEQFF. The DNA reads TGTGCCAGCAGCCCGCGGGTGGCCTACTACTTAAATGAGCAGTTCTTC.